This T cell receptor beta chain was captured in a study of cytomegalovirus exposure and HLA in healthy donors. Study-wide points: Prediction of most subjects' HLA-A and HLA-B alleles by TCR beta sequences was reportedly accurate. Later analysis placed DRB1 highest and HLA-C lowest in TCR association rates, which differed by HLA locus. Among TCR sequences, most were rare, though some public TCRs appeared in many donors.

Both 60 Vbeta primers and 13 Jbeta primers went into the PCR. TCRdb keeps only in-frame clones here, not all; method: immunoSEQ multiplex PCR. Seen here are 130,000 to 150,000 clones, around 80% observed once, and the top ten hold roughly 2.9%. Notes on this clone: Antigen: not known.

When sampled, the donors appeared nominally healthy, though they likely had unrecorded immune exposures. The V gene lost 6 bases and the J gene lost 10 bases, with 14 bases spanning the gap. Germline CDR1 reads PRHDT; CDR2 reads FYEKMQ (reference sequence). CDR3 length: 12 residues. The chain combines TRBV13 with TRBJ2-3; D perhaps matches TRBD1 (6 bases). The TCR comes from a female donor in good health and CMV-seronegative. The sample consisted of PBMCs. The CDR3 region has the DNA TGTGCCAGCAGTCAACAGGGCAACCCGCAGTATTTT. Amino acids: CASSQQGNPQYF.